A selection of T cell receptor beta chains follows, all from one sample in a study of T cell responses to AZD1222 COVID-19 vaccine. The assay was immunoSEQ multiplex PCR, and TCRdb's table has in-frame clones only and misses some. The sample has 95,000 to 100,000 clones, 80% to 95% seen once; the top ten hold around 8.4%. The sample consisted of peripheral blood, taken 28 days after the second AZD1222 dose. Receptors were obtained from an adult who received the AZD1222 COVID-19 vaccine. Each CDR3 is given with its conserved first and last residue. The order of the fields is V gene, clone size, D gene, J gene, CDR3 DNA, CDR3 protein. D genes are given only for firm matches. Expanded clones get a size class; other rows say once, few or many, or leave the size out.

TRBV5-8	NA	NA	TRBJ1-6	TGTGCCAGCAGCTTGCTGTGGGACTCACCCCTCCACTTT	CASSLLWDSPLHF
TRBV28	NA	TRBD2	TRBJ2-3	TGTGCCAGCAGTCCCGGGACTAGCTTCAGCACAGATACGCAGTATTTT	CASSPGTSFSTDTQYF
TRBV10-3	once	TRBD1	TRBJ2-1	TGTGCCATCAGTGACCGGGACAGCTACAATGAGCAGTTCTTC	CAISDRDSYNEQFF
TRBV10-1	NA	NA	TRBJ1-1	TGCGCCAGCAGTGACTCTTCCGGGGCCACTGAAGCTTTCTTT	CASSDSSGATEAFF
TRBV4-1	few	TRBD2	TRBJ2-3	TGCGCCAGCAGCCAAGAAATGGGACTAGCGGGGCCAGATACGCAGTATTTT	CASSQEMGLAGPDTQYF
TRBV7-2	NA	TRBD2	TRBJ2-3	TGTGCCAGCAGCTTAGTTGGGACTAGCGGCACAGATACGCAGTATTTT	CASSLVGTSGTDTQYF
TRBV30	NA	TRBD1	TRBJ1-4	TGTGCCTGGAGTGTCCGAGACAGGGATATGCGAAAACTGTTTTTT	CAWSVRDRDMRKLFF
TRBV29-1	NA	NA	TRBJ2-7	TGCAGCGTTTCTGGGACGGGGACCTACGAGCAGTACTTC	CSVSGTGTYEQYF
TRBV5-1	once	TRBD2	TRBJ2-1	TGCGCCAGCAGCTCTGGACTAGCGGGAGGGAATGAGCAGTTCTTC	CASSSGLAGGNEQFF
TRBV18	NA	TRBD2	TRBJ2-1	TGTGCCAGCTCACCCCCGGCTAGCGGGAAGAGGGTGCAGTTCTTC	CASSPPASGKRVQFF
TRBV12-3/TRBV12-4	NA	NA	TRBJ1-5	TGTGCCAGCAGTTCAAGGGATTTACAGCCCCAGCATTTT	CASSSRDLQPQHF
TRBV6-1	NA	NA	TRBJ2-3	TGTGCCAGCAGTGAACCCAACACAGATACGCAGTATTTT	CASSEPNTDTQYF
TRBV10-3	NA	TRBD1	TRBJ2-1	TGTGCCATCAGTGCCTTCGCCGGGACAGATAACAATGAGCAGTTCTTC	CAISAFAGTDNNEQFF
TRBV28	NA	NA	TRBJ2-6	TGTGCCAGCAGTTTATTGGGTATCTCTGGGGCCAACGTCCTGACTTTC	CASSLLGISGANVLTF
TRBV6-5	NA	NA	TRBJ1-4	TGTGCCAGCCGCGCAGCTGAAAAACTGTTTTTT	CASRAAEKLFF
TRBV19	few	NA	TRBJ2-3	TGTGCCAGTACCAAGGGGTTACGTGGCACAGATACGCAGTATTTT	CASTKGLRGTDTQYF
TRBV11-3	NA	NA	TRBJ2-5	TGTGCCAGCAGCTCAGCGGGAGAGACCCAGTACTTC	CASSSAGETQYF